The 25 T cell receptor beta chains below were found in one sample sequenced in a study of T cell changes during pregnancy in multiple sclerosis. Here immunoSEQ multiplex PCR was the method, and the copy in TCRdb shows in-frame clones only, minus some. The sample yields 75,000 to 100,000 clones, approximately 92% seen once. The sample consisted of peripheral blood, taken after pregnancy. The receptors here all came from a female donor with multiple sclerosis, enrolled in a pregnancy study.

The chain links TRBV19 to TRBJ1-1; 10 bases line up with TRBD1. Germline assignment: CDR1 LNHDA and CDR2 SQIVND (reference sequence). The CDR3 extends over 13 amino acids. V dropped 8 bases and J dropped 5; count of bases not matched to a gene: 5. The CDR3 protein is CASVGQGLTEAFF. CDR3 DNA: TGTGCCAGTGTGGGACAGGGGCTTACTGAAGCTTTCTTT.

The gene calls are TRBV6-6 and TRBJ1-5; no clear D gene. The V and J ends lost 6 bases and 2 bases respectively, with 14 bases between them. There are 15 residues in the CDR3. Germline V gives CDR1 MNHNY, CDR2 SVGAGI (reference sequence). The CDR3 coding sequence is TGTGCCAGCAGCACGGTCGGTGAGGGCAATCAGCCCCAGCATTTT. This translates into CASSTVGEGNQPQHF.

The J gene is TRBJ1-5, the V gene TRBV2; D not certain. Trimming cost V 6 bases and J 9 bases, with 9 bases left between them. The CDR3 covers 11 residues. CDR1 and CDR2 from the germline V gene are SNHLY and FYNNEI. The CDR3: CASRSSLPQHF. The CDR3 coding sequence is TGTGCCAGCAGGTCTTCCCTGCCCCAGCATTTT.

V is TRBV27 and J is TRBJ2-7; D gene ambiguous. Looked up from germline, CDR1 is MNHEY and CDR2 is SMNVEV (reference sequence). The V end was cut by 0 bases, the J end by 4 bases, with 22 bases between. The CDR3 totals 18 residues. The CDR3 region is CASSLSLRFSENPYEQYF. The CDR3 nucleotides read TGTGCCAGCAGTTTATCGCTCAGGTTCTCAGAAAACCCTTACGAGCAGTACTTC.

The V call is TRBV12-5, the J call TRBJ1-1; D is perhaps TRBD1 (5 bases). Trimming removed 0 bases at V and 5 bases at J, with 16 bases between. The CDR3 contains 16 residues. Germline CDR1 LGHNT, CDR2 FRNRAP. The DNA of the CDR3 is TGTGCTAGTGGTTTGGTAGTTCCCAGGGCCCGGACTGAAGCTTTCTTT. It specifies CASGLVVPRARTEAFF.

This sequence joins TRBV7-9 and TRBJ2-2; TRBD1 agrees at 8 bases. CDR1 is SEHNR and CDR2 is FQNEAQ in the germline V gene (reference sequence). The CDR3 runs to 15 residues. With 2 bases clipped from V and 4 bases from J, the junction kept 3 bases outside the gene matches. The CDR3 loop reads CASSLQGAATGELFF. The CDR3, as DNA: TGTGCCAGCAGCTTACAGGGGGCGGCCACCGGGGAGCTGTTTTTT.

This clone was detected only once. The chain combines TRBV5-1 with TRBJ2-6; 7 bases match TRBD2. This CDR3 spans 17 amino acids. J gave up 1 base and V 4 bases, and 8 bases lay outside the gene matches. The germline gives CDR1 SGHRS, CDR2 YFSETQ. CDR3 sequence reads: CASSLPREGSGANVLTF. CDR3 in DNA: TGCGCCAGCAGCCTGCCCAGGGAGGGATCTGGGGCCAACGTCCTGACTTTC.

The V gene is TRBV9, the J gene TRBJ1-2, with TRBD1 matching 9 bases. The germline V gene encodes CDR1 SGDLS and CDR2 YYNGEE. Germline trimming cut 0 bases from V and 4 bases from J; bases unmatched to any gene: 1. The CDR3 is 14 amino acids. CDR3 residues: CASSVVQGAYGYTF. In nucleotides, the CDR3 is TGTGCCAGCAGCGTAGTACAGGGGGCCTATGGCTACACCTTC.

This clone has just one count. This sequence joins TRBV6-1 and TRBJ1-5, with 9 nucleotides matching TRBD1. Trimming removed 10 bases from V and 5 bases from J; junction bases left unmatched: 9. Germline CDR1 MNHNS, CDR2 SASEGT. This CDR3 is 14 amino acids long. CDR3 amino acids: CATDTGGGHQPQHF. The CDR3 DNA is TGTGCCACCGATACAGGGGGCGGGCATCAGCCCCAGCATTTT.

This clone was detected only once. The chain is built from TRBV5-1 and TRBJ2-3; TRBD2 might be the D (5 bases). The CDR3 extends over 14 amino acids. Deletions cut 2 bases from V and 8 bases from J, with 15 bases between. Germline V gene sequence: CDR1 SGHRS, CDR2 YFSETQ. Here the CDR3 DNA reads TGCGCCAGCAGCTTTGGACCCTCGGGGAGTACGCAGTATTTT. This encodes CASSFGPSGSTQYF.

The V gene is TRBV19, the J gene TRBJ2-3, with 11 nucleotides matching TRBD1. Trimming took 5 bases from V and 6 from J; bases not matched to a gene: 10. Germline CDR1 LNHDA, CDR2 SQIVND (reference sequence). The CDR3 has 16 residues. The CDR3 DNA reads as TGTGCCAGTAGTGTCGGACAGGGGGCGTTTATGGATACGCAGTATTTT. Translated, it gives CASSVGQGAFMDTQYF.

This chain uses TRBV5-1 with TRBJ2-1; TRBD2 matches 11 bases. Germline lookup yields CDR1 SGHRS and CDR2 YFSETQ. The CDR3 covers 15 residues. V dropped 2 bases and J dropped 6; count of bases not matched to a gene: 4. This CDR3 is CASSFLAGGPNEQFF. CDR3 nucleotide sequence: TGCGCCAGCAGCTTTTTAGCGGGAGGGCCCAATGAGCAGTTCTTC.

This clone was found once. The V gene is TRBV27, the J gene TRBJ2-7; 7 nucleotides agree with TRBD1. The J segment lost 0 bases and the V segment lost 4 bases, leaving 12 bases of the junction unmatched. This CDR3 is built from 17 residues. CDR1 and CDR2 (germline): MNHEY, SMNVEV (reference sequence). This CDR3 is CASSSTALDRFSYEQYF. In nucleotides, the CDR3 is TGTGCCAGCAGTTCTACAGCCCTGGACAGGTTCTCCTACGAGCAGTACTTC.

This clone was seen just once. The chain joins TRBV6-1 to TRBJ2-3; 7 bases align to TRBD2. CDR1 and CDR2 (germline): MNHNS, SASEGT. J gave up 1 base and V 6 bases, and 4 bases lay outside the gene matches. This CDR3 region has 14 residues. The CDR3 bases are TGTGCCAGCAGGACTACTAGCGGCACAGATACGCAGTATTTT. Protein sequence: CASRTTSGTDTQYF.

The rearrangement joins TRBV7-9 to TRBJ2-7; possibly TRBD2 for D (5 bases). CDR1 is SEHNR and CDR2 is FQNEAQ in the germline V gene (reference sequence). The CDR3 contains 13 residues. V was shortened by 4 bases and J by 1 base, with 8 bases between the two germline ends. Here the CDR3 reads CASSYGESYEQYF. DNA for the CDR3: TGTGCCAGCAGCTACGGGGAATCCTACGAGCAGTACTTC.

This sequence joins TRBV12-5 and TRBJ1-3, with D possibly being TRBD1 (6 bases). The V end was cut by 5 bases, the J end by 0 bases, with 23 bases between. Germline V gene lookup returns CDR1 LGHNT and CDR2 FRNRAP. This CDR3 has 19 amino acids. The CDR3 DNA follows: TGTGCTAGTGGTCTACAGATGTTACAGGGTTCCTCCTCTGGAAACACCATATATTTT. It encodes CASGLQMLQGSSSGNTIYF.

The chain links TRBV9 to TRBJ2-5; 7 bases are a match to TRBD2. V shed 0 bases, J shed 5 bases, and the junction held 7 bases outside the gene matches. CDR3 size: 15 residues. CDR1 SGDLS and CDR2 YYNGEE come from the germline V gene. CDR3 in DNA: TGTGCCAGCAGCGTAGAACGGGGGGTTGGGGAGACCCAGTACTTC. Translation: CASSVERGVGETQYF.

The chain couples TRBV6-5 to TRBJ2-3, with D tentatively TRBD2 (6 bases). The CDR3 runs to 15 residues. V lost 2 bases and J lost 0, with 9 bases in between. CDR1 and CDR2 (germline): MNHEY, SVGAGI. CDR3 coding DNA: TGTGCCAGCAGTTACACCGGGGGAAGCACAGATACGCAGTATTTT. Its protein is CASSYTGGSTDTQYF.

This sequence joins TRBV6-1 and TRBJ1-5, with a possible D match to TRBD1 (6 bases). V lost 6 bases to trimming and J lost 4 bases, with 10 bases between them. CDR1 and CDR2 from the germline V gene are MNHNS and SASEGT. The CDR3 consists of 13 residues. The DNA for the CDR3 is TGTGCCAGCAGCGGACAGTTAAATCAGCCCCAGCATTTT. This gives the protein CASSGQLNQPQHF.

The chain recombines TRBV5-6 with TRBJ2-7, with a weak D call TRBD2 (6 bases). Germline V gives CDR1 SGHDT, CDR2 YYEEEE. The CDR3 contains 14 residues. Trimming took off 0 bases at V and 7 bases at J, with 14 bases between the two ends. The CDR3 DNA follows: TGTGCCAGCAGCTTGGGCGGGAATGAAATGGAGCAGTACTTC. Translated, it gives CASSLGGNEMEQYF.

CDR3 nucleotide sequence: TGTGCCAGCAGGTCCCTCGCAGGGGCGGGCTATGGCTACACCTTC. This translates into CASRSLAGAGYGYTF. V gene TRBV6-1 combines with J gene TRBJ1-2; TRBD1 is a possible D gene (6 bases). The V and J ends lost 6 bases and 4 bases respectively, with 18 bases between them. CDR1 is MNHNS, CDR2 SASEGT, per germline. The CDR3 is 15 residues long.

The V call is TRBV5-1, the J call TRBJ1-6; possibly TRBD1 for D (5 bases). Trimming took 0 bases from V and 5 from J, leaving 9 bases between them. This CDR3 region has 15 residues. CDR1 and CDR2 from the germline V gene are SGHRS and YFSETQ. The CDR3 sequence: CASSLGTPNNSPLHF. The CDR3 DNA reads TGCGCCAGCAGCTTGGGGACACCTAATAATTCACCCCTCCACTTT.

This chain uses TRBV30 with TRBJ2-3; 13 positions agree with TRBD2. The CDR3 has 17 amino acids. The trim removed 0 bases at V and 4 bases at J, leaving 7 bases unmatched. In germline, CDR1 is GTSNPN, CDR2 SVGIG (reference sequence). Here the CDR3 reads CAWSVELAGGPADTQYF. DNA for the CDR3: TGTGCCTGGAGTGTCGAACTAGCGGGAGGGCCAGCAGATACGCAGTATTTT.

This clone was seen a single time. This chain links TRBV5-1 with TRBJ1-6; D gene unclear. Germline V gene sequence: CDR1 SGHRS, CDR2 YFSETQ. The CDR3 contains 14 residues. V was shortened by 8 bases and J by 0 bases, with 9 bases between the two germline ends. The DNA of the CDR3 is TGCGCCAGATGTTCAGTCTCCTATAATTCACCCCTCCACTTT. Translating it yields CARCSVSYNSPLHF. Complete variable domain (other parts from reference TRBV5-1 and TRBJ1-6): KAGVTQTPRYLIKTRGQQVTLSCSPISGHRSVSWYQQTPGQGLQFLFEYFSETQRNKGNFPGRFSGRQFSNSRSEMNVSTLELGDSALYLCARCSVSYNSPLHFGNGTRLTVT.

The chain combines TRBV18 with TRBJ1-5; TRBD1 matches at 12 bases. The length of the CDR3 is 14 residues. The ends lost 4 bases at V and 6 bases at J; junction bases unmatched: 1. Germline V gives CDR1 KGHSH, CDR2 LQKENI. CDR3 coding DNA: TGTGCCAGCTCACGGGACAGGGGGCGTCAGCCCCAGCATTTT. It is translated as CASSRDRGRQPQHF.